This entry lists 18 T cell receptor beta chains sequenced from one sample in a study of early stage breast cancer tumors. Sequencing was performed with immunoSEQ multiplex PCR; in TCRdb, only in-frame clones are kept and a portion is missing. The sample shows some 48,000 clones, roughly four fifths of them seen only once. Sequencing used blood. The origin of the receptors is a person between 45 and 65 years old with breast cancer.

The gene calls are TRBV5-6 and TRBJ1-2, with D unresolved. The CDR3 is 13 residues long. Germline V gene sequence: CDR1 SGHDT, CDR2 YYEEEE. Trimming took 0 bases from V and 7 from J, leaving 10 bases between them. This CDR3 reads CASSLELSSGYTF. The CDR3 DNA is TGTGCCAGCAGCTTGGAACTTTCAAGTGGCTACACCTTC.

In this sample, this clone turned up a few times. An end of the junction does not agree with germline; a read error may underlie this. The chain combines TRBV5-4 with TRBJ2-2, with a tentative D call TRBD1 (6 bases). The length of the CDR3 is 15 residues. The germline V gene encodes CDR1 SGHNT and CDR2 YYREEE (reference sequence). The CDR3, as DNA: TGTGCCAGCAGGTTGGACAGCAGGAACACCGGGGAGCTGTTTTTT. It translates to CASRLDSRNTGELFF.

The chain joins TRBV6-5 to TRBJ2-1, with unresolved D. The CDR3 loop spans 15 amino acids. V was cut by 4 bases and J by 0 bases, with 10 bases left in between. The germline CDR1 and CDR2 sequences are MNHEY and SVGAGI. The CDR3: CASSSGGSSYNEQFF. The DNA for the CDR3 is TGTGCCAGCAGTTCCGGCGGCTCCTCCTACAATGAGCAGTTCTTC.

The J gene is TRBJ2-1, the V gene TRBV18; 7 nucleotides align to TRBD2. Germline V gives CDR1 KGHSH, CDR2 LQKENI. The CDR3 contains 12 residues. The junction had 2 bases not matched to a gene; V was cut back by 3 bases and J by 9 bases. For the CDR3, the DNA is TGTGCCAGCTCACCGACTAGCCGTGAGCAGTTCTTC. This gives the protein CASSPTSREQFF.

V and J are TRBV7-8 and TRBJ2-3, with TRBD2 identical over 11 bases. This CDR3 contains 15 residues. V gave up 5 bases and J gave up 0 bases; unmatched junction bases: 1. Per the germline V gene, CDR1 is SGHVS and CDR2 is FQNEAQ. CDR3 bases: TGTGCCAGCAGCCGACTAGCGGGGAGCACAGATACGCAGTATTTT. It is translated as CASSRLAGSTDTQYF.

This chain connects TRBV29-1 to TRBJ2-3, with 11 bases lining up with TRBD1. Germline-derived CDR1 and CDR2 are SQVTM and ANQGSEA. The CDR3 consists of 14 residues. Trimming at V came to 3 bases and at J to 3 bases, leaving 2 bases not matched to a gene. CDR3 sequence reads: CSVDGDRGTDTQYF. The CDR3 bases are TGCAGCGTTGACGGGGACAGGGGGACAGATACGCAGTATTTT.

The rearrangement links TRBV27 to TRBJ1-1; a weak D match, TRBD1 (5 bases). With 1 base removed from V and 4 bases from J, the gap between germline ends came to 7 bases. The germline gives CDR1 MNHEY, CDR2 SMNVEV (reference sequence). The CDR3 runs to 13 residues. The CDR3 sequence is CASSLFRATEAFF. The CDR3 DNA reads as TGTGCCAGCAGTTTATTCAGGGCCACTGAAGCTTTCTTT.

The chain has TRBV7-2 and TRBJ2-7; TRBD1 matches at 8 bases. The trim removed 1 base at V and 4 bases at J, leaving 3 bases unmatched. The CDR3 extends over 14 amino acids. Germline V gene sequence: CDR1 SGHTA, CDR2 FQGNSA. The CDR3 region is CASSLVDRGYEQYF. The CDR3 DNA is TGTGCCAGCAGCTTAGTTGACAGGGGATACGAGCAGTACTTC.

Here the CDR3 reads CASSLSSGYEQYF. CDR3 nucleotides: TGTGCCAGCAGTTTATCTTCTGGCTATGAGCAGTACTTC. The chain couples TRBV28 to TRBJ2-7; no definite D call. The CDR3 contains 13 residues. Trimming pared 1 base from V and 7 bases from J, leaving 11 bases between. Looked up from germline, CDR1 is MDHEN and CDR2 is SYDVKM.

The CDR3 DNA follows: TGTGCCAGCAGCTTAATCGCGGCGAGCGGGGAGCTGTTTTTT. Its protein is CASSLIAASGELFF. The V call is TRBV7-9, the J call TRBJ2-2; D remains ambiguous. CDR1 is SEHNR, CDR2 FQNEAQ, per germline (reference sequence). V lost 2 bases, J lost 7 bases, and 11 bases lay in between. The CDR3 is 14 residues long.

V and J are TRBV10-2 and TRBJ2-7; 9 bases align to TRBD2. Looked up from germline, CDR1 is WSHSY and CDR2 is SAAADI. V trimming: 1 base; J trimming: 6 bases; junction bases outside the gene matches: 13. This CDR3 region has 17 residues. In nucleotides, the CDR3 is TGCGCCAGCAGTGAGTGGTCCTCTAGCGGGGACCATGGCGAGCAGTACTTC. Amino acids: CASSEWSSSGDHGEQYF.

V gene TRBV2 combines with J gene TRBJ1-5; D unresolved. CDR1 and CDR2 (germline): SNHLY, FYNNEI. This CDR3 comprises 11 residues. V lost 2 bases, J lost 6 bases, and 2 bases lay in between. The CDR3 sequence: CASSESQPQHF. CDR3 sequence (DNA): TGTGCCAGCAGTGAATCTCAGCCCCAGCATTTT.

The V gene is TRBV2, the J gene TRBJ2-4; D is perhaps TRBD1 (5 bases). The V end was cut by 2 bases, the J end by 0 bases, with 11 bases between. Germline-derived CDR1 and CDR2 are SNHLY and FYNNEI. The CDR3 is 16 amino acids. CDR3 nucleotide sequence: TGTGCCAGCAGTGAAAGGGGATTCCTAGCCAAAAACATTCAGTACTTC. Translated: CASSERGFLAKNIQYF.

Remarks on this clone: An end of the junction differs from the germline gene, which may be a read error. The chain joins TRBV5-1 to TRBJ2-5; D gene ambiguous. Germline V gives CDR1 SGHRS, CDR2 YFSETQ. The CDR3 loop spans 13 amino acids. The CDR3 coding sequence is TGCGCCAGCAGCTTGGAGGTCCAAGGGACCCAGTACTTC. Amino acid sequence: CASSLEVQGTQYF.

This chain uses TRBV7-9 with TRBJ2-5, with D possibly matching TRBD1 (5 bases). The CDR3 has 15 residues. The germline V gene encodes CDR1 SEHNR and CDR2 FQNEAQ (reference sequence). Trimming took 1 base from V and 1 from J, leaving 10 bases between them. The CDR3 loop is CASSLGPGLQETQYF. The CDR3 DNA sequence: TGTGCCAGCAGCTTAGGGCCAGGGCTCCAAGAGACCCAGTACTTC.

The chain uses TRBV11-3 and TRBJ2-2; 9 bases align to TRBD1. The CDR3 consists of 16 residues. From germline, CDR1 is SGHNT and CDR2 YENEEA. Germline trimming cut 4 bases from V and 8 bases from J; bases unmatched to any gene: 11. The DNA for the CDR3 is TGTGCCAGCAGCTCTACCCTGGACAGGGGAATAGGGGAGCTGTTTTTT. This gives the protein CASSSTLDRGIGELFF.

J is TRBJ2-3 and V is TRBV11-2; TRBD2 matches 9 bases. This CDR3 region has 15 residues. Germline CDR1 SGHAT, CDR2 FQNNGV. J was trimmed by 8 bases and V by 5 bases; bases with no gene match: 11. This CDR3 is CASSPSSGMGGTQYF. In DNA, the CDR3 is TGTGCCAGCAGCCCCTCTAGCGGGATGGGCGGTACGCAGTATTTT. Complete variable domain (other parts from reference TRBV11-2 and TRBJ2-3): EAGVAQSPRYKIIEKRQSVAFWCNPISGHATLYWYQQILGQGPKLLIQFQNNGVVDDSQLPKDRFSAERLKGVDSTLKIQPAKLEDSAVYLCASSPSSGMGGTQYFGPGTRLTVL.

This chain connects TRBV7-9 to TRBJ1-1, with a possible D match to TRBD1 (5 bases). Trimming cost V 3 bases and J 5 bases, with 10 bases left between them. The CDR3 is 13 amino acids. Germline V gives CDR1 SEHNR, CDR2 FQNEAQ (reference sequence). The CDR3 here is CASSFGGTTEAFF. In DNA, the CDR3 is TGTGCCAGCAGCTTCGGGGGAACAACTGAAGCTTTCTTT.